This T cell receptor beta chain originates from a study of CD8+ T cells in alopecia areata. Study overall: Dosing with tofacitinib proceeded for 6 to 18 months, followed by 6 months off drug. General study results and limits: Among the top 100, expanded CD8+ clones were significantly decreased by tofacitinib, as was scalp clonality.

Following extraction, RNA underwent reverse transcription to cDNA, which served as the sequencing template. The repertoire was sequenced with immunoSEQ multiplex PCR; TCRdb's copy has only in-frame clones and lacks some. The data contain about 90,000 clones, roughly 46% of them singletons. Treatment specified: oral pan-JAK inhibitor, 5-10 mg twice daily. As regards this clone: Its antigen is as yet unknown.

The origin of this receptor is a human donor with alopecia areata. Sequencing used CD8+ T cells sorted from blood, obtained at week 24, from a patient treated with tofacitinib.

CDR3 sequence: CASSLATIYEQYF. The CDR3 bases are TGTGCCAGCAGCTTAGCAACAATCTACGAGCAGTACTTC. This rearrangement joins TRBV7-6 to TRBJ2-7; D is unresolved. The CDR3 runs 13 residues. V lost 0 bases and J lost 3, with 6 bases in between. Per the germline V gene, CDR1 is SGHVS and CDR2 is FNYEAQ.